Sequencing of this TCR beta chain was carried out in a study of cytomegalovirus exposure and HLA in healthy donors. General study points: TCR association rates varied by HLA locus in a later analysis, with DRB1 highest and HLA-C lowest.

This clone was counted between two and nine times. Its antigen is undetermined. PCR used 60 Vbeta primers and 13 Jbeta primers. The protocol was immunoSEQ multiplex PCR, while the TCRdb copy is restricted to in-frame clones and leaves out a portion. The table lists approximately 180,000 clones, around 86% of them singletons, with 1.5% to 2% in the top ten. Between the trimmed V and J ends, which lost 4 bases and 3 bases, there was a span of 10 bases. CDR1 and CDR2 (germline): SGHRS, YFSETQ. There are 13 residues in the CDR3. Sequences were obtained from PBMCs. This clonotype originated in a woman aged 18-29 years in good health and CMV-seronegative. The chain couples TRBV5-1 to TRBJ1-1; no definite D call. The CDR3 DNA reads TGCGCCAGCAGCCCCGGGGAGTACACTGAAGCTTTCTTT. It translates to CASSPGEYTEAFF.